This passage covers 16 T cell receptor beta chains from one sample sequenced in a study of T cell repertoires in cytomegalovirus infection. TCRdb fed the reads into MiXCR, producing one record per CDR3 protein. The sample holds over 120,000 distinct CDR3 sequences, 25% to 35% seen once. Their target antigens are unknown. Sequencing used CD8+ T cells from cultured PBMCs, obtained from culture after CMV antigen stimulation. The receptors were sampled from a human donor in good health (CMV status not recorded). Some clones in this sample may be carry-over from other donors' samples.

This clonotype showed up many times. This sequence joins TRBV7-2 and TRBJ2-5; no clear D gene. V gave up 5 bases and J gave up 4 bases, with 14 bases separating them. Germline-derived CDR1 and CDR2 are SGHTA and FQGNSA. The CDR3 runs to 14 residues. Written as DNA, the CDR3 is TGTGCCAGCAGCCCGTCCTTTTACCCAGAGACCCAGTACTTC. Residues: CASSPSFYPETQYF.

V and J are TRBV6-6 and TRBJ2-2; possible D gene TRBD1, 5 bases. V shed 2 bases and J shed 3 bases, with 7 bases lying between them. CDR3 size: 14 residues. Germline assignment: CDR1 MNHNY and CDR2 SVGAGI (reference sequence). CDR3 in amino acids: CASSYRGDTGELFF. CDR3 bases: TGTGCCAGCAGTTACAGGGGTGACACCGGGGAGCTGTTTTTT.

V is TRBV30 and J is TRBJ1-1; D is undetermined. Germline V gene sequence: CDR1 GTSNPN, CDR2 SVGIG (reference sequence). The CDR3 is made up of 14 amino acids. The V end was cut by 4 bases, the J end by 4 bases, with 16 bases between. CDR3: CAWTPVGSGTEAFF. The DNA for the CDR3 is TGTGCCTGGACCCCAGTGGGATCAGGCACTGAAGCTTTCTTT.

V is TRBV27 and J is TRBJ2-3, with D hard to call. This CDR3 is 12 amino acids long. CDR1 MNHEY and CDR2 SMNVEV come from the germline V gene (reference sequence). V was clipped by 9 bases and J by 4 bases, with 11 bases between them. This chain's CDR3 is CASWGQADTQYF. CDR3 coding DNA: TGTGCCAGTTGGGGTCAGGCAGATACGCAGTATTTT.

The sample holds one count of this clonotype. The chain employs TRBV5-4 and TRBJ2-5; D might be TRBD1 (6 bases). CDR1 is SGHNT, CDR2 YYREEE, per germline (reference sequence). There are 13 residues in the CDR3. V was pared by 3 bases and J by 2 bases, with 8 bases between. CDR3 coding DNA: TGTGCCAGCAGCTGGGACACTCAAGAGACCCAGTACTTC. Protein sequence: CASSWDTQETQYF.

The chain couples TRBV27 to TRBJ1-1; TRBD1 agrees at 8 bases. CDR1 MNHEY and CDR2 SMNVEV come from the germline V gene (reference sequence). The V segment lost 6 bases and the J segment 4 bases; nucleotides outside the gene matches: 4. The CDR3 is made up of 13 amino acids. In nucleotides, the CDR3 is TGTGCCAGCAGCCTAACAGGGGGCACTGAAGCTTTCTTT. Its protein is CASSLTGGTEAFF.

Concerning this clonotype: Being one base from a much bigger clone, this may be a read error. V is TRBV4-2 and J is TRBJ2-1; D might be TRBD1 (5 bases). Germline-derived CDR1 and CDR2 are LGHNA and YNFKEQ. The CDR3 spans 15 residues. This chain's CDR3 is CASSKDSDGYNEQFF. The CDR3 nucleotides read TGTGCCAGCAGCAAAGACAGTGACGGGTACAATGAGCAGTTCTTC.

The genes are TRBV6-6 and TRBJ2-2; tentatively, D is TRBD1 (6 bases). Trimming cost V 5 bases and J 5 bases, with 21 bases left between them. The V gene's germline CDR1 is MNHNY and CDR2 SVGAGI (reference sequence). CDR3 length equals 17 residues. The CDR3 sequence: CASSPGQLSVGTGELFF. The CDR3 DNA is TGTGCCAGCAGTCCAGGACAGCTCTCAGTGGGTACCGGGGAGCTGTTTTTT.

With respect to this clonotype: A junction end diverges from the germline sequence, so it may reflect a read error. This sequence joins TRBV5-1 and TRBJ1-1; 12 nucleotides line up with TRBD1. Per the germline V gene, CDR1 is SGHRS and CDR2 is YFSETQ. The CDR3 loop spans 16 amino acids. CDR3 region: CASSFGTGGLGTESFF. CDR3 nucleotide sequence: TGCGCCAGCAGCTTCGGGACAGGGGGCCTGGGCACTGAATCTTTCTTT.

CDR3 DNA sequence: TGTGCCAGCAGCCCGTGGACAGGGGAGGCTTTCTTT. It is translated as CASSPWTGEAFF. The V gene is TRBV9, the J gene TRBJ1-1; 9 bases are a match to TRBD1. This CDR3 has 12 residues. Per germline, CDR1 SGDLS and CDR2 YYNGEE. J gave up 11 bases and V 4 bases, and 6 bases lay outside the gene matches.

The rearrangement joins TRBV7-6 to TRBJ1-1; a weak D match, TRBD1 (6 bases). This CDR3 has 15 amino acids. V gave up 5 bases and J gave up 0 bases, with 13 bases separating them. Germline CDR1 and CDR2: SGHVS and FNYEAQ. The DNA for the CDR3 is TGTGCCAGCAGCGATCCCACAGGGATGAACACTGAAGCTTTCTTT. The encoded protein is CASSDPTGMNTEAFF.

At least ten counts were recorded for this clonotype. The rearrangement joins TRBV9 to TRBJ1-1; D is perhaps TRBD1 (6 bases). CDR1 is SGDLS, CDR2 YYNGEE, per germline. V shed 3 bases and J shed 4 bases, with 13 bases lying between them. This CDR3 has 14 residues. The CDR3 nucleotides are TGTGCCAGCAGCGAGGAGGGGGAGGTCACTGAAGCTTTCTTT. This codes for CASSEEGEVTEAFF.

CDR3 DNA: TGTGCCTCACGGGACAGTTTAAATGAAAAACTGTTTTTT. Translation: CASRDSLNEKLFF. The chain joins TRBV4-2 to TRBJ1-4; 7 bases align to TRBD1. V shed 11 bases and J 5 bases; nucleotides not matched to a gene: 8. CDR1 and CDR2 from the germline V gene are LGHNA and YNFKEQ. This CDR3 spans 13 amino acids.

Note on this clonotype: One end of the junction is discordant with germline, which a read error may explain. This chain uses TRBV28 with TRBJ2-1, with 7 nucleotides matching TRBD1. Germline V gene sequence: CDR1 MDHEN, CDR2 SYDVKM. The CDR3 length is 14 residues. The chain's CDR3 is CASSAGTAFNEQVF. CDR3 sequence (DNA): TGTGCCAGCAGTGCCGGGACAGCCTTCAATGAGCAGGTCTTC.

This chain links TRBV5-6 with TRBJ2-1, with 8 bases that match TRBD1. This CDR3 has 14 amino acids. The V gene's germline CDR1 is SGHDT and CDR2 YYEEEE. V gave up 4 bases and J gave up 7 bases; unmatched junction bases: 7. The CDR3 here is CASSPWTGNNEQFF. Here the CDR3 DNA reads TGTGCCAGCAGCCCTTGGACAGGGAATAATGAGCAGTTCTTC. The full variable domain, its missing parts supplied by reference TRBV5-6 and TRBJ2-1, is DAGVTQSPTHLIKTRGQQVTLRCSPKSGHDTVSWYQQALGQGPQFIFQYYEEEERQRGNFPDRFSGHQFPNYSSELNVNALLLGDSALYLCASSPWTGNNEQFFGPGTRLTVL.

V usage is TRBV28 and J usage is TRBJ2-5, with D possibly TRBD1 on 6 matching bases. The CDR3 spans 15 residues. Trimming took off 3 bases at V and 2 bases at J, with 13 bases between the two ends. Germline lookup yields CDR1 MDHEN and CDR2 SYDVKM. The CDR3, as DNA: TGTGCCAGCAGTTTCCTCCTCGACAGGCAAGAGACCCAGTACTTC. It yields the protein CASSFLLDRQETQYF.